This T cell receptor beta chain derives from a study of T cell clonotyping in hematopoietic cell transplantation. Method: immunoSEQ multiplex PCR; TCRdb's copy keeps in-frame clones and lacks some. The sample records around 37,000 clones, 95% being singletons. V was trimmed by 0 bases and J by 2 bases, leaving 9 bases between them. Looked up from germline, CDR1 is LGHNA and CDR2 is YNFKEQ. There are 15 residues in the CDR3. This TCR derives from a young man in good health. Some clones in this sample may be carry-over from other donors' samples. This chain connects TRBV4-2 to TRBJ2-3, with no clear D. The material sequenced was peripheral blood mononuclear cells. CDR3 DNA sequence: TGTGCCAGCAGCCAAGACCTACGGACCACAGATACGCAGTATTTT. Protein sequence: CASSQDLRTTDTQYF.